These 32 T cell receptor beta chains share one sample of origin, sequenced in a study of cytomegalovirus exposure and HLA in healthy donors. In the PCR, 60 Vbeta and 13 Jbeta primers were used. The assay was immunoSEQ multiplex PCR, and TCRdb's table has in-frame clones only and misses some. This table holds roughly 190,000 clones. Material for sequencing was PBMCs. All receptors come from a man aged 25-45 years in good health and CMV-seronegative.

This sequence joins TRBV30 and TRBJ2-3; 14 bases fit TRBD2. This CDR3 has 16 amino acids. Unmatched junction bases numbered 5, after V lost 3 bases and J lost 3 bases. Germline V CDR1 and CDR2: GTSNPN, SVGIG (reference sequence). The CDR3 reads CAWSAGTSGSTDTQYF. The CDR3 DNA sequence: TGTGCCTGGAGCGCCGGGACTAGCGGGAGTACAGATACGCAGTATTTT.

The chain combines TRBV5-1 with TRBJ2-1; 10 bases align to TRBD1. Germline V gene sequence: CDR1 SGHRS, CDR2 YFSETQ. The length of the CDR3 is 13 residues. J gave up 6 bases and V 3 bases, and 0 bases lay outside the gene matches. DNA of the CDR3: TGCGCCAGCAGCTGGACAGGGGGCAATGAGCAGTTCTTC. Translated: CASSWTGGNEQFF.

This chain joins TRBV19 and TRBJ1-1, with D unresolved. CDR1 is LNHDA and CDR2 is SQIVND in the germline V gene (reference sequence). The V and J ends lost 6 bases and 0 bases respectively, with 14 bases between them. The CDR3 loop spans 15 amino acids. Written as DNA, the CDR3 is TGTGCCAGTAGCCCAAAGGCCCTAGTGAACACTGAAGCTTTCTTT. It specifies CASSPKALVNTEAFF. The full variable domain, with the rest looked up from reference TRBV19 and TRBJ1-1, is DGGITQSPKYLFRKEGQNVTLSCEQNLNHDAMYWYRQDPGQGLRLIYYSQIVNDFQKGDIAEGYSVSREKKESFPLTVTSAQKNPTAFYLCASSPKALVNTEAFFGQGTRLTVV.

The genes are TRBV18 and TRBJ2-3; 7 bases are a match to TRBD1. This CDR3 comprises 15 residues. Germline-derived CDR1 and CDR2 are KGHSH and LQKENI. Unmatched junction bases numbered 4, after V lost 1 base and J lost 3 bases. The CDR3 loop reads CASSPQGARTDTQYF. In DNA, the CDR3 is TGTGCCAGCTCACCACAGGGGGCGAGGACAGATACGCAGTATTTT.

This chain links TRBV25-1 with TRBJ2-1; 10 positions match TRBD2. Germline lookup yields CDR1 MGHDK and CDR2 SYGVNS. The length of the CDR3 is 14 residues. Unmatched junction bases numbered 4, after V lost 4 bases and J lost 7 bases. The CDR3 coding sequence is TGTGCCAGCAGTGTAGCGGGAGGTCGGAATGAGCAGTTCTTC. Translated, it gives CASSVAGGRNEQFF.

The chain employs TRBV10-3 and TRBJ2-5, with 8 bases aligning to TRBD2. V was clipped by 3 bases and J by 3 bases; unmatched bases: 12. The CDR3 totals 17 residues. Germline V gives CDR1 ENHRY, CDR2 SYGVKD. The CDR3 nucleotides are TGTGCCATCAGTGACCGCAGTGGCGGGAGGTCGAAAGAGACCCAGTACTTC. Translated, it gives CAISDRSGGRSKETQYF.

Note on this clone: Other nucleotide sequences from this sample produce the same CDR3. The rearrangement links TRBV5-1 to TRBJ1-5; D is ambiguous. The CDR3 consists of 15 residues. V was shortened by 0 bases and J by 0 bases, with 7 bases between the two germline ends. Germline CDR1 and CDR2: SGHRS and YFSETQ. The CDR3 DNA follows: TGCGCCAGCAGCTTGGAGGGAGTTAGCAATCAGCCCCAGCATTTT. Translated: CASSLEGVSNQPQHF.

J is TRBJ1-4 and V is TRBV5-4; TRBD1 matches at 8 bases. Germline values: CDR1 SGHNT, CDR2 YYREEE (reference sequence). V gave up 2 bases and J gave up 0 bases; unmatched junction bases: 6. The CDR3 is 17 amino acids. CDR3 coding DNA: TGTGCCAGCAGCTTTGGACAGGGCCCGACAACTAATGAAAAACTGTTTTTT. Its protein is CASSFGQGPTTNEKLFF.

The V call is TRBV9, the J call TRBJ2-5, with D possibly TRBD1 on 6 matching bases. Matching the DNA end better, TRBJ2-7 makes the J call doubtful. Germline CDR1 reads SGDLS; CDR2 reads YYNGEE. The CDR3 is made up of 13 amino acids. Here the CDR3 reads CASSVGTAYEQYF. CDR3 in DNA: TGTGCCAGCAGCGTAGGGACAGCCTACGAGCAGTACTTC.

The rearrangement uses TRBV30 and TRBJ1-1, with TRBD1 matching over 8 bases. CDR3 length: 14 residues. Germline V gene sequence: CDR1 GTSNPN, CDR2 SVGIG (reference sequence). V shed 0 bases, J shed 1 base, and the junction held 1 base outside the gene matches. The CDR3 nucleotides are TGTGCCTGGAGTGTAGGGACAGGGAACACTGAAGCTTTCTTT. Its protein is CAWSVGTGNTEAFF.

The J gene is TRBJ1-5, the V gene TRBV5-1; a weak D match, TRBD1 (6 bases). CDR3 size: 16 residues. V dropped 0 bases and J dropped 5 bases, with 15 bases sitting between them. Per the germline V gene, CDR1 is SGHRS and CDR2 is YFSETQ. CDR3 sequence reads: CASSLDRVGPDQPQHF. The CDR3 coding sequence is TGCGCCAGCAGCTTGGACAGGGTGGGGCCGGATCAGCCCCAGCATTTT.

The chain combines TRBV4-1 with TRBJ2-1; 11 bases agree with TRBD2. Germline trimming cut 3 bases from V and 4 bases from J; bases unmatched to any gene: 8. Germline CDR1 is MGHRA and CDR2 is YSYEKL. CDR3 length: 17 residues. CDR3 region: CASSHPGTSGRYNEQFF. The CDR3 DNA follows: TGCGCCAGCAGCCACCCCGGGACTAGCGGTAGATACAATGAGCAGTTCTTC.

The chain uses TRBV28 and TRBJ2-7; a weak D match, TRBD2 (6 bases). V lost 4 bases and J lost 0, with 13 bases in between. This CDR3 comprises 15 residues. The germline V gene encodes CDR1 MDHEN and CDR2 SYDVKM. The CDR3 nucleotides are TGTGCCAGCAGTTCGGCAGGGACTTTCTCCTACGAGCAGTACTTC. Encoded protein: CASSSAGTFSYEQYF.

CDR3 coding DNA: TGTGCCAGTAGTATAGGCGGCACAGATACGCAGTATTTT. Encoded protein: CASSIGGTDTQYF. The chain uses TRBV19 and TRBJ2-3; D gene uncertain. This CDR3 comprises 13 residues. Trimming took off 1 base at V and 1 base at J, with 3 bases between the two ends. From germline, CDR1 is LNHDA and CDR2 SQIVND (reference sequence).

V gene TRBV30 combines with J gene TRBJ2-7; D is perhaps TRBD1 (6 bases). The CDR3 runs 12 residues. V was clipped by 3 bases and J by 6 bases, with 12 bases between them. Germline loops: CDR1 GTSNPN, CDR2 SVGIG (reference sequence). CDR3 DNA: TGTGCCTGGAGGACAGGATCCGCCGAGCAGTACTTC. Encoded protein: CAWRTGSAEQYF.

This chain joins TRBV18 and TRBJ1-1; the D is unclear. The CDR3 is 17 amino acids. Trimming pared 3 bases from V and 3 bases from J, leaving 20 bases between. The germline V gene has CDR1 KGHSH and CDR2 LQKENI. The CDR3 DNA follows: TGTGCCAGCTCACCTACCGAGGTCGGGGTTTGGGACACTGAAGCTTTCTTT. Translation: CASSPTEVGVWDTEAFF.

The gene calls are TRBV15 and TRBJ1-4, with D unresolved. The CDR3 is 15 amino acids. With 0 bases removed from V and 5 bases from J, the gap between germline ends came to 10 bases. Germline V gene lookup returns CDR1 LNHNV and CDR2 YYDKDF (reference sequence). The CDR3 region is CATSRDNQRNEKLFF. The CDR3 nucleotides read TGTGCCACCAGCAGAGATAACCAGCGGAATGAAAAACTGTTTTTT.

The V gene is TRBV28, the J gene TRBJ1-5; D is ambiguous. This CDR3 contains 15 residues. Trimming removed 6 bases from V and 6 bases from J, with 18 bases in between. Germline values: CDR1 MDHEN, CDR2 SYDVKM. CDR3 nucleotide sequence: TGTGCCAGCAGCCTCAGGAGGAGTAGGTCTCAGCCCCAGCATTTT. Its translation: CASSLRRSRSQPQHF.

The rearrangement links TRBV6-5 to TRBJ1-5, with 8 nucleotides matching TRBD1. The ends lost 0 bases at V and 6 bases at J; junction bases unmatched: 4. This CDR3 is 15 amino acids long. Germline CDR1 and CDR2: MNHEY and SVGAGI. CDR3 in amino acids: CASSYSGQGGQPQHF. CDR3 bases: TGTGCCAGCAGTTACTCTGGACAGGGTGGTCAGCCCCAGCATTTT.

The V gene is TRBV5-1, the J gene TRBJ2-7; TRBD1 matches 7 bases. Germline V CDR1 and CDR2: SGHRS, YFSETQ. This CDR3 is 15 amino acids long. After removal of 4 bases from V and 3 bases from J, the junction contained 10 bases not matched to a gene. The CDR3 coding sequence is TGCGCCAGCAGCGAGACGACAGGGTACAGCTACGAGCAGTACTTC. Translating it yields CASSETTGYSYEQYF.

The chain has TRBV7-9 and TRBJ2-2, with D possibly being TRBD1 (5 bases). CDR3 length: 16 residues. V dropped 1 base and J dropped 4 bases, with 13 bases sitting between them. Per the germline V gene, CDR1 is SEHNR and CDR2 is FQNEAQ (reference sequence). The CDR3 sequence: CASSLVELQVTGELFF. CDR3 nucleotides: TGTGCCAGCAGCTTAGTGGAGTTACAGGTCACCGGGGAGCTGTTTTTT.

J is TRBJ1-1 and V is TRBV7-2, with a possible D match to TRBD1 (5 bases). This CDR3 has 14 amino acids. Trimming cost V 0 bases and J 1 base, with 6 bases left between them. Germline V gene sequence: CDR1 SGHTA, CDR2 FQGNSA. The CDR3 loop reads CASSLAQGNTEAFF. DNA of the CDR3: TGTGCCAGCAGCTTAGCGCAGGGGAACACTGAAGCTTTCTTT.

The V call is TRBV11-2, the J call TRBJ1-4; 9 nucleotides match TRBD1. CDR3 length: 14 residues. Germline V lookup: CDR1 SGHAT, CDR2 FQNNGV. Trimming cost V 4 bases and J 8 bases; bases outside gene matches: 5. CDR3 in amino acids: CASSWGQGGEKLFF. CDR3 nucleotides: TGTGCCAGCAGCTGGGGACAGGGTGGCGAAAAACTGTTTTTT. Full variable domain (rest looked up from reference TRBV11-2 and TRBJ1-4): EAGVAQSPRYKIIEKRQSVAFWCNPISGHATLYWYQQILGQGPKLLIQFQNNGVVDDSQLPKDRFSAERLKGVDSTLKIQPAKLEDSAVYLCASSWGQGGEKLFFGSGTQLSVL.

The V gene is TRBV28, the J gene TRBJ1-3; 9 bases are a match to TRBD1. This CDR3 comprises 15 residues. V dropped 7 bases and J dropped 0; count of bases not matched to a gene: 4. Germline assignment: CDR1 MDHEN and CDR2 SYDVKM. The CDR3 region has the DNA TGTGCCAGCACCCCGACAGGGGGCTCTGGAAACACCATATATTTT. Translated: CASTPTGGSGNTIYF.

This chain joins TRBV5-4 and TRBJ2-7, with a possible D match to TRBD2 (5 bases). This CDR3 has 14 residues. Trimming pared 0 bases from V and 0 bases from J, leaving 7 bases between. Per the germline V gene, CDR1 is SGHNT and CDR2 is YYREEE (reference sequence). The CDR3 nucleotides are TGTGCCAGCAGCTTGGGGACTGCCTCCTACGAGCAGTACTTC. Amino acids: CASSLGTASYEQYF. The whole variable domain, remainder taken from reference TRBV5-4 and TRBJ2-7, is ETGVTQSPTHLIKTRGQQVTLRCSSQSGHNTVSWYQQALGQGPQFIFQYYREEENGRGNFPPRFSGLQFPNYSSELNVNALELDDSALYLCASSLGTASYEQYFGPGTRLTVT.

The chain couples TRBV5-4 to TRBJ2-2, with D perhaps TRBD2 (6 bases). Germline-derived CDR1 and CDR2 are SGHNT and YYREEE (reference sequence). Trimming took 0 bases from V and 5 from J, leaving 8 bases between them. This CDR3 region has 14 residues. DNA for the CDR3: TGTGCCAGCAGCTTGGTAGGGAGGACCGGGGAGCTGTTTTTT. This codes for CASSLVGRTGELFF.

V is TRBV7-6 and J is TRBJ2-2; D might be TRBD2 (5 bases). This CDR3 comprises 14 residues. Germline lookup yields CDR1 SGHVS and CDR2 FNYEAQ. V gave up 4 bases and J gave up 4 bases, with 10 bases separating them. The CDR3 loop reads CASSSIALTGELFF. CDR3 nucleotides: TGTGCCAGCAGCTCGATAGCGCTCACCGGGGAGCTGTTTTTT.

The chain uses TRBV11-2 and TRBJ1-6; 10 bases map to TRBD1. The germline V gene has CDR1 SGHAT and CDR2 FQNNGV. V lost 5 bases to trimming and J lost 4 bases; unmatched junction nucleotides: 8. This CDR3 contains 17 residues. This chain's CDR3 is CASSIGQGGLYNSPLHF. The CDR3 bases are TGTGCCAGCAGCATCGGACAGGGGGGATTATATAATTCACCCCTCCACTTT.

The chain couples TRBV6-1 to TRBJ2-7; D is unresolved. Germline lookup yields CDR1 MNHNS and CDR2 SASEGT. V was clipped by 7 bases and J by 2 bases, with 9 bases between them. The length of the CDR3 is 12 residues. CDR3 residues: CASIFWPYEQYF. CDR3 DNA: TGTGCCAGCATTTTTTGGCCCTACGAGCAGTACTTC.

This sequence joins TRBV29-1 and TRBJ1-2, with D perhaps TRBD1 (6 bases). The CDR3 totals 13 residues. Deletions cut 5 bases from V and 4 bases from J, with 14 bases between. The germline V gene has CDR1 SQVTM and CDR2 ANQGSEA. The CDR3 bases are TGCAGCGTTTTAAGGACAGAAAGCTATGGCTACACCTTC. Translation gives CSVLRTESYGYTF.

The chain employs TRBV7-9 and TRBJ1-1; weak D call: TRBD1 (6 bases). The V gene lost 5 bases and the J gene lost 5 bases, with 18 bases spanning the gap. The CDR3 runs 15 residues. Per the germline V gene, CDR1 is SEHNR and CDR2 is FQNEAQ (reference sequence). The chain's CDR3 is CASSAYAGARTEAFF. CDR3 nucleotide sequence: TGTGCCAGCAGCGCCTATGCAGGGGCGCGAACTGAAGCTTTCTTT.

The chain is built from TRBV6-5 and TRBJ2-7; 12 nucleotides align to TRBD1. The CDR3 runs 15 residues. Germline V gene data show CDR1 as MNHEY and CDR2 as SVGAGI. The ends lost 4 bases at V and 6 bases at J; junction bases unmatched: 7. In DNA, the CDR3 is TGTGCCAGCAGTTCCTCCGGGACAGGGGGCCGCGAGCAGTACTTC. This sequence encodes CASSSSGTGGREQYF.